The 6 T cell receptor beta chains below all came from one sample that was sequenced in a study of blood T cell repertoires in COVID-19. Method: immunoSEQ multiplex PCR; TCRdb's copy keeps in-frame clones and lacks some. The data contain approximately 300,000 clones, about 85% of them singletons. The sample comprised peripheral blood. The receptors here all came from a human donor with COVID-19, enrolled during active disease. The donor label of this sample is uncertain.

Only a few counts were recorded for this clone. The chain has TRBV5-1 and TRBJ2-7; TRBD1 matches at 10 bases. The ends lost 4 bases at V and 4 bases at J; junction bases unmatched: 5. The CDR3 length is 14 residues. The germline V gene has CDR1 SGHRS and CDR2 YFSETQ. The chain's CDR3 is CASSPTGGKYEQYF. DNA for the CDR3: TGCGCCAGCAGCCCGACAGGGGGCAAGTACGAGCAGTACTTC.

The genes are TRBV5-4 and TRBJ1-4; a possible D gene is TRBD1 (6 bases). Germline V gene sequence: CDR1 SGHNT, CDR2 YYREEE (reference sequence). The CDR3 length is 16 residues. V was shortened by 3 bases and J by 0 bases, with 12 bases between the two germline ends. The CDR3 here is CASSSDSDSTNEKLFF. As DNA, the CDR3 is TGTGCCAGCAGCTCGGACAGCGATTCAACTAATGAAAAACTGTTTTTT.

The V gene is TRBV6-5, the J gene TRBJ1-1; D might be TRBD1 (5 bases). CDR1 is MNHEY, CDR2 SVGAGI, per germline. This CDR3 has 10 residues. The CDR3 protein is CATQGSEAFF. In nucleotides, the CDR3 is TGTGCTACCCAGGGCTCTGAAGCTTTCTTT.

This chain uses TRBV10-1 with TRBJ2-3; TRBD2 might be the D (5 bases). The germline V and J ends were trimmed by 6 bases and 6 bases, with 16 bases remaining between them. The CDR3 is 14 residues long. CDR1 and CDR2 from the germline V gene are WNHNN and SYGVQD (reference sequence). The CDR3 is CASSRRGFSDTQYF. DNA for the CDR3: TGCGCCAGCAGCCGAAGAGGGTTTAGCGATACGCAGTATTTT.

The chain recombines TRBV29-1 with TRBJ2-2; D is undetermined. The V and J ends lost 7 bases and 4 bases respectively, with 13 bases between them. In germline, CDR1 is SQVTM, CDR2 ANQGSEA. This CDR3 spans 13 amino acids. In DNA, the CDR3 is TGCAGCGCCCGATTAATGAGCACCGGGGAGCTGTTTTTT. It specifies CSARLMSTGELFF.

V and J are TRBV28 and TRBJ1-2; D perhaps matches TRBD1 (5 bases). Germline CDR1 MDHEN, CDR2 SYDVKM. The CDR3 sequence is 14 residues long. Trimming took off 8 bases at V and 3 bases at J, with 16 bases between the two ends. The CDR3 DNA is TGTGCCAGCGCCCCTCCGGGGGACTACTATGGCTACACCTTC. This translates into CASAPPGDYYGYTF.